The rows below give T cell receptor beta chains drawn from one sample of a study of blood T cell repertoires in COVID-19. Assay: immunoSEQ multiplex PCR; the TCRdb copy retains only in-frame clones and omits some. This sample has 250,000 or so clones; about 83% occur once, and the top ten carry about 12%. Sequenced sample: peripheral blood. Receptors originate from a man older than 75 with acute or convalescent COVID-19. Both conserved end residues are part of each CDR3. The order of the fields is D gene, J gene, V gene, CDR3 protein, CDR3 DNA. The D gene is left open where the match is weak.

TRBD1	TRBJ1-1	TRBV3-1/TRBV3-2	CASSQGQGRNTEAFF	TGTGCCAGCAGCCAAGGACAGGGTAGAAACACTGAAGCTTTCTTT
TRBD1	TRBJ2-7	TRBV9	CASSGGTGYEREQYF	TGTGCCAGCAGCGGGGGGACAGGGTACGAGCGCGAGCAGTACTTC
.	TRBJ2-7	TRBV5-4	CASSPELAPRDHEQYF	TGTGCCAGCAGTCCCGAATTAGCGCCTAGAGACCACGAGCAGTACTTC
.	TRBJ1-1	TRBV29-1	CSVVRVGQNTEAFF	TGCAGCGTAGTTCGAGTGGGACAGAACACTGAAGCTTTCTTT
.	TRBJ2-2	TRBV3-1/TRBV3-2	CASSQDAPTGELFF	TGTGCCAGCAGCCAAGATGCGCCCACCGGGGAGCTGTTTTTT
.	TRBJ1-1	TRBV20-1	CSAPRDNEAFF	TGCAGTGCCCCCCGGGACAATGAAGCTTTCTTT
.	TRBJ1-2	TRBV5-6	CASSPGVGEDYGYTF	TGTGCCAGCAGCCCCGGGGTGGGGGAGGACTATGGCTACACCTTC
.	TRBJ2-7	TRBV28	CASQGREQYF	TGTGCCAGCCAGGGTCGGGAGCAGTACTTC
TRBD1	TRBJ1-5	TRBV28	CASWGQGNQPQHF	TGTGCCAGCTGGGGACAGGGCAATCAGCCCCAGCATTTT
TRBD2	TRBJ2-2	TRBV9	CASSVLSGSGDGELFF	TGTGCCAGCAGCGTCCTTAGCGGGAGCGGCGACGGGGAGCTGTTTTTT
.	TRBJ1-2	TRBV28	CASSLTGGYGYTF	TGTGCCAGCAGTTTGACCGGGGGCTATGGCTACACCTTC
.	TRBJ2-7	TRBV7-9	CASSQARRGEEQYF	TGTGCCAGCAGCCAGGCGAGGAGGGGAGAGGAGCAGTACTTC
TRBD2	TRBJ2-5	TRBV5-6	CASRPGLAGGETQYF	TGTGCCAGCAGACCCGGACTAGCGGGAGGGGAGACCCAGTACTTC
TRBD1	TRBJ1-4	TRBV19	CASSPRGTGEKLFF	TGTGCCAGTAGTCCCAGGGGGACAGGGGAAAAACTGTTTTTT
.	TRBJ1-2	TRBV5-4	CASSGDSSYGYTF	TGTGCCAGCAGCGGAGACAGCTCCTATGGCTACACCTTC
.	TRBJ2-7	TRBV5-4	CASSGSGPTPGYEQYF	TGTGCCAGCAGCGGAAGCGGACCAACCCCGGGGTACGAGCAGTACTTC